This T cell receptor (beta chain) is drawn from a study of control samples from healthy donors and cancer patients. Profiling relied on immunoSEQ multiplex PCR, and the TCRdb table lists in-frame clones only, not all of them. The sample holds under 80,000 clones, around 93% seen once. V was pared by 6 bases and J by 3 bases, with 12 bases between. Germline CDR1 reads SNHLY; CDR2 reads FYNNEI. The CDR3 consists of 14 residues. The clonotype comes from a woman aged 25 to 39 in good health. The J gene is TRBJ1-3, the V gene TRBV2; perhaps TRBD1 as D (5 bases). Sequencing was carried out using blood. The CDR3 spells CASSQGTVGNTIYF. The CDR3 DNA reads as TGTGCCAGCAGCCAGGGAACGGTTGGAAACACCATATATTTT.